These 24 T cell receptor beta chains originate from one sample sequenced in a study of T cell responses to AZD1222 COVID-19 vaccine. TCRdb keeps only in-frame clones here, not all; method: immunoSEQ multiplex PCR. This table has 150,000 to 200,000 clones, approximately 94% appearing once. The sequenced sample was peripheral blood, obtained 28 days after the second AZD1222 dose. These receptors all stem from an adult who received the AZD1222 COVID-19 vaccine.

The V and J genes are TRBV27 and TRBJ1-5; D unresolved. This CDR3 contains 14 residues. V was clipped by 6 bases and J by 3 bases, with 12 bases between them. The germline V gene encodes CDR1 MNHEY and CDR2 SMNVEV (reference sequence). The CDR3 reads CASSLGYTNQPQHF. CDR3 DNA: TGTGCCAGCAGCCTAGGGTATACCAATCAGCCCCAGCATTTT.

The chain couples TRBV7-9 to TRBJ2-1, with 7 bases identical to TRBD1. CDR1 SEHNR and CDR2 FQNEAQ come from the germline V gene (reference sequence). V shed 0 bases and J 14 bases; nucleotides not matched to a gene: 1. This CDR3 spans 11 amino acids. Written as DNA, the CDR3 is TGTGCCAGCAGCTTAGCAGGGGGCGAGTTCTTC. Protein product: CASSLAGGEFF.

The V gene is TRBV2, the J gene TRBJ2-1; 9 bases align to TRBD2. V lost 8 bases to trimming and J lost 5 bases; unmatched junction nucleotides: 4. The length of the CDR3 is 13 residues. Germline V gene sequence: CDR1 SNHLY, CDR2 FYNNEI. The CDR3 loop reads CASATSGNNEQFF. Here the CDR3 DNA reads TGTGCCAGCGCGACTAGCGGCAACAATGAGCAGTTCTTC.

This chain uses TRBV15 with TRBJ2-3, with 13 positions matching TRBD2. CDR3 length: 17 amino acids. V trimming: 5 bases; J trimming: 1 base; junction bases outside the gene matches: 6. Germline CDR1 and CDR2: LNHNV and YYDKDF (reference sequence). In nucleotides, the CDR3 is TGTGCCACCAGCGGACTAGCGGGAGATTTACGCACAGATACGCAGTATTTT. Translated, it gives CATSGLAGDLRTDTQYF.

The V gene is TRBV5-1, the J gene TRBJ2-1, with TRBD2 matching 14 bases. This CDR3 comprises 16 residues. Germline assignment: CDR1 SGHRS and CDR2 YFSETQ. Trimming removed 4 bases from V and 7 bases from J; junction bases left unmatched: 7. The CDR3: CASSGGTSGRGNEQFF. In DNA, the CDR3 is TGCGCCAGCAGCGGGGGGACTAGCGGGAGAGGGAATGAGCAGTTCTTC.

The chain has TRBV9 and TRBJ2-1; D is undetermined. Germline values: CDR1 SGDLS, CDR2 YYNGEE. The CDR3 length is 12 residues. The V end was cut by 5 bases, the J end by 3 bases, with 6 bases between. The CDR3 region has the DNA TGTGCCAGCAGTGCCCACTACAATGAGCAGTTCTTC. The encoded protein is CASSAHYNEQFF.

The gene calls are TRBV28 and TRBJ1-2; D may be TRBD1 (5 bases). The CDR3 totals 14 residues. Trimming took off 3 bases at V and 4 bases at J, with 12 bases between the two ends. Germline CDR1 MDHEN, CDR2 SYDVKM. The CDR3 sequence: CASSFPGDPYGYTF. CDR3 bases: TGTGCCAGCAGTTTTCCGGGGGACCCCTATGGCTACACCTTC.

The rearrangement links TRBV5-8 to TRBJ2-7; D remains unclear. The CDR3 contains 12 residues. Between the trimmed V and J ends, which lost 4 bases and 3 bases, there was a span of 8 bases. The germline CDR1 and CDR2 sequences are SGHTS and YDEGEE. The CDR3 protein is CASSLGNYEQYF. The CDR3 bases are TGTGCCAGCAGCCTCGGAAACTACGAGCAGTACTTC.

The rearrangement uses TRBV28 and TRBJ2-7, with 9 bases that match TRBD1. In germline, CDR1 is MDHEN, CDR2 SYDVKM. This CDR3 region has 15 residues. After removal of 6 bases from V and 4 bases from J, the junction contained 10 bases not matched to a gene. CDR3 region: CASRPSQGARYEQYF. CDR3 bases: TGTGCCAGCAGACCTTCACAGGGGGCAAGGTACGAGCAGTACTTC.

This chain connects TRBV27 to TRBJ2-6, with 10 nucleotides matching TRBD1. This CDR3 is built from 15 residues. V shed 9 bases, J shed 0 bases, and the junction held 2 bases outside the gene matches. Germline CDR1 is MNHEY and CDR2 is SMNVEV (reference sequence). This CDR3 reads CASWTGGSGANVLTF. Written as DNA, the CDR3 is TGTGCCAGTTGGACAGGGGGCTCTGGGGCCAACGTCCTGACTTTC.

The CDR3 loop is CASSLSGNTEAFF. In DNA form, the CDR3 reads TGTGCCAGCAGTTTATCGGGGAACACTGAAGCTTTCTTT. The chain is built from TRBV28 and TRBJ1-1; D is ambiguous. Trimming took off 1 base at V and 1 base at J, with 4 bases between the two ends. Germline loops: CDR1 MDHEN, CDR2 SYDVKM. The CDR3 extends over 13 amino acids.

This sequence joins TRBV6-5 and TRBJ1-1, with D possibly being TRBD1 (6 bases). The V gene's germline CDR1 is MNHEY and CDR2 SVGAGI. This CDR3 contains 12 residues. V was trimmed by 6 bases and J by 5 bases, leaving 10 bases between them. The CDR3 protein is CASRPGDTEAFF. The CDR3 nucleotides are TGTGCCAGCAGACCAGGGGATACTGAAGCTTTCTTT.

The chain uses TRBV7-3 and TRBJ1-1; D is possibly TRBD1 (5 bases). The ends were cut back, 6 bases at V and 11 bases at J, with 16 bases in the middle. Germline loops: CDR1 SGHTA, CDR2 FQGTGA. The CDR3 totals 12 residues. In nucleotides, the CDR3 is TGTGCCAGCAGACCCGGGGGAGGGCGGGCTTTCTTT. The encoded protein is CASRPGGGRAFF.

This clone appeared a few times. V gene TRBV20-1 combines with J gene TRBJ2-7; no reliable D call. V gave up 6 bases and J gave up 5 bases, with 11 bases separating them. The CDR3 runs 11 residues. The germline V gene has CDR1 DFQATT and CDR2 SNEGSKA (reference sequence). The CDR3: CSAPRSHEQYF. CDR3 nucleotide sequence: TGCAGTGCCCCCAGGTCCCACGAGCAGTACTTC.

V is TRBV18 and J is TRBJ1-5, with a possible D match to TRBD1 (5 bases). This CDR3 contains 16 residues. The germline gives CDR1 KGHSH, CDR2 LQKENI. Between the trimmed V and J ends, which lost 2 bases and 2 bases, there was a span of 13 bases. The CDR3 coding sequence is TGTGCCAGCTCACCATGGGACGAGGGCGGCAATCAGCCCCAGCATTTT. The encoded protein is CASSPWDEGGNQPQHF.

The J gene is TRBJ1-5, the V gene TRBV6-1; D is undetermined. CDR1 and CDR2 from the germline V gene are MNHNS and SASEGT. The ends were cut back, 2 bases at V and 1 base at J, with 9 bases in the middle. The CDR3 spans 15 residues. The CDR3 reads CASSELQGSNQPQHF. The CDR3 DNA is TGTGCCAGCAGTGAACTGCAAGGGAGCAATCAGCCCCAGCATTTT.

CDR3 in amino acids: CATSRDGEARGYTIYF. DNA of the CDR3: TGTGCCACCAGCAGAGATGGGGAGGCTAGGGGATACACCATATATTTT. This sequence joins TRBV15 and TRBJ1-3, with D perhaps TRBD1 (5 bases). CDR3 size: 16 residues. CDR1 is LNHNV, CDR2 YYDKDF, per germline (reference sequence). The V and J ends lost 0 bases and 8 bases respectively, with 17 bases between them.

V usage is TRBV11-1 and J usage is TRBJ2-5; 7 bases align to TRBD2. This CDR3 region has 15 residues. Trimming took 5 bases from V and 1 from J; bases not matched to a gene: 7. CDR1 and CDR2 (germline): SGHAT, FQDESV (reference sequence). The CDR3 protein is CASSLGGIPQETQYF. The CDR3 region has the DNA TGTGCCAGCAGCCTGGGGGGGATTCCCCAAGAGACCCAGTACTTC.

The chain has TRBV9 and TRBJ2-3; 12 bases are shared with TRBD2. The CDR3 runs 16 residues. Germline V gives CDR1 SGDLS, CDR2 YYNGEE. V lost 4 bases to trimming and J lost 2 bases; unmatched junction nucleotides: 5. This CDR3 is CASSIGLAGNTDTQYF. The CDR3 DNA follows: TGTGCCAGCAGCATCGGACTAGCGGGAAACACAGATACGCAGTATTTT. Combining the CDR3 with reference TRBV9 and TRBJ2-3 gives the whole variable domain DSGVTQTPKHLITATGQRVTLRCSPRSGDLSVYWYQQSLDQGLQFLIQYYNGEERAKGNILERFSAQQFPDLHSELNLSSLELGDSALYFCASSIGLAGNTDTQYFGPGTRLTVL.

In DNA form, the CDR3 reads TGTGCCAGCAGTGACAGTTATAGCAATCAGCCCCAGCATTTT. Translated, it gives CASSDSYSNQPQHF. The gene calls are TRBV6-1 and TRBJ1-5, with unresolved D. This CDR3 contains 14 residues. CDR1 is MNHNS and CDR2 is SASEGT in the germline V gene. V was shortened by 3 bases and J by 0 bases, with 6 bases between the two germline ends.

This chain links TRBV18 with TRBJ2-7, with no clear D. CDR1 and CDR2 (germline): KGHSH, LQKENI. This CDR3 contains 14 residues. V gave up 2 bases and J gave up 7 bases, with 15 bases separating them. In DNA form, the CDR3 reads TGTGCCAGCTCACCAAGTAGGGCCCCCCGGGAGCAGTACTTC. It codes for CASSPSRAPREQYF. The entire variable domain, with the rest obtained from reference TRBV18 and TRBJ2-7, is as follows: NAGVMQNPRHLVRRRGQEARLRCSPMKGHSHVYWYRQLPEEGLKFMVYLQKENIIDESGMPKERFSAEFPKEGPSILRIQQVVRGDSAAYFCASSPSRAPREQYFGPGTRLTVT.

The chain joins TRBV10-1 to TRBJ2-1, with 9 nucleotides matching TRBD2. This CDR3 spans 14 amino acids. Germline trimming cut 6 bases from V and 9 bases from J; bases unmatched to any gene: 9. CDR1 is WNHNN, CDR2 SYGVQD, per germline (reference sequence). Here the CDR3 DNA reads TGCGCCAGCAGCCTAGCGGGGCCTCGGGCTGAGCAGTTCTTC. Encoded protein: CASSLAGPRAEQFF.

The chain carries TRBV10-3 and TRBJ1-1; D remains ambiguous. The length of the CDR3 is 13 residues. Germline values: CDR1 ENHRY, CDR2 SYGVKD. V lost 6 bases and J lost 0, with 8 bases in between. The CDR3 DNA reads TGTGCCATCAGCCGGACCGTGAACACTGAAGCTTTCTTT. Its protein product is CAISRTVNTEAFF.

This clone showed up just once. This sequence joins TRBV7-9 and TRBJ1-2; D not certain. The CDR3 sequence is 16 residues long. The germline V gene has CDR1 SEHNR and CDR2 FQNEAQ (reference sequence). The V end was cut by 4 bases, the J end by 8 bases, with 23 bases between. CDR3 nucleotide sequence: TGTGCCAGCAGCTGGGCGGCGGCGTCAATAGAAGGGGGCTACACCTTC. Its translation is CASSWAAASIEGGYTF.